This TCR beta chain was retrieved from a study of regulatory T cells in long-lasting Graves disease. This CDR3 is built from 17 residues. V dropped 5 bases and J dropped 7; count of bases not matched to a gene: 8. This clonotype was seen only a few times. As to time point: persistent/refractory GD, antithyroid drugs over 5 years with positive TRAb. PBMCs provided the RNA from which the TCR library was made. Sequencing libraries for TCR beta were prepared with iRepertoire HTBI primers and Arm-PCR of CDR3 regions. Using its own MiXCR run on the multiplex PCR reads, TCRdb lists one record per CDR3 protein. The table shows about 430,000 distinct CDR3 sequences, with around 23% occurring only once.

This receptor was identified in a female donor with Graves disease. The chain carries TRBV12-3 or TRBV12-4 and TRBJ2-1; 16 bases match TRBD2. The material sequenced was peripheral blood mononuclear cells (PBMCs), taken when the disease was refractory, from a patient treated with antithyroid drugs. CDR3 sequence reads: CASSPRGLAGGHNEQFF. The CDR3 region has the DNA TGTGCCAGCAGTCCCAGGGGACTAGCGGGAGGGCATAATGAGCAGTTCTTC.